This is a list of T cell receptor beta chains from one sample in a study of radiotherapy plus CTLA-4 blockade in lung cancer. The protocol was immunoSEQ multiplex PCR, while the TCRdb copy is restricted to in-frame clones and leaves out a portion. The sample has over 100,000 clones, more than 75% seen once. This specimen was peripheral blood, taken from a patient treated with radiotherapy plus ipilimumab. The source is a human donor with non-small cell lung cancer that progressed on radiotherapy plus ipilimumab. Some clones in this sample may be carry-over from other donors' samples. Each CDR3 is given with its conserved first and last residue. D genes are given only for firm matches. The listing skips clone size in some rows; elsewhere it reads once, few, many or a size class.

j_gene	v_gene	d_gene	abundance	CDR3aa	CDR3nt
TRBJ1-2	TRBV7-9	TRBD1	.	CASSLARGGHGYTF	TGTGCCAGCAGCTTAGCTAGAGGGGGCCATGGCTACACCTTC
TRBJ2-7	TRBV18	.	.	CASSPPGGGGGYEQYF	TGTGCCAGCTCACCACCGGGAGGGGGCGGTGGTTACGAGCAGTACTTC
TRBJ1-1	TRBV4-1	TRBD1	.	CASSQDGDRRWSTEAFF	TGCGCCAGCAGCCAAGACGGGGACAGGAGATGGAGCACTGAAGCTTTCTTT
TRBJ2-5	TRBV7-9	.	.	CASSLGGDQETQYF	TGTGCCAGCAGCTTAGGAGGGGACCAAGAGACCCAGTACTTC
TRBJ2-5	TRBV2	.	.	CASSASGETQYF	TGTGCCAGCAGTGCGTCGGGAGAGACCCAGTACTTC
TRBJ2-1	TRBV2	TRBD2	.	CASSEALHSGGYEQFF	TGTGCCAGCAGTGAAGCGCTTCATAGCGGGGGTTATGAGCAGTTCTTC
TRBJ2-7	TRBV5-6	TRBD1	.	CASSLRQQGPEQYF	TGTGCCAGCAGCTTAAGGCAACAGGGGCCCGAGCAGTACTTC
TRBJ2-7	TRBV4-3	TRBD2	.	CASSQDVAGGHYEQYF	TGCGCCAGCAGCCAAGATGTAGCGGGGGGCCACTACGAGCAGTACTTC
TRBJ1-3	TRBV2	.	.	CASSELAGIGNTIYF	TGTGCCAGCAGTGAGCTTGCCGGGATCGGAAACACCATATATTTT
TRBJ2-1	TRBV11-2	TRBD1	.	CASSKRQGARNEQFF	TGTGCCAGCAGCAAAAGACAGGGGGCGAGGAATGAGCAGTTCTTC
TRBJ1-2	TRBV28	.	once	CASSASGQEPGYTF	TGTGCCAGCAGTGCGTCGGGACAAGAGCCTGGCTACACCTTC
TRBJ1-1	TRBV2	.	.	CATEGGVNTEAFF	TGTGCCACTGAGGGGGGGGTGAACACTGAAGCTTTCTTT
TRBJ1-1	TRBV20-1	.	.	CSAVSIRVAFF	TGCAGTGCAGTGTCTATCAGGGTAGCTTTCTTT
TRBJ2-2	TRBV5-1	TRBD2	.	CASSLPSGGAFGELFF	TGCGCCAGCAGCTTGCCCAGCGGGGGGGCGTTCGGGGAGCTGTTTTTT
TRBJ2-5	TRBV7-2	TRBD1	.	CASSSSGTGTKTQYF	TGTGCCAGCAGCTCTTCCGGGACAGGTACGAAGACCCAGTACTTC
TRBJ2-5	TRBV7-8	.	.	CASSAFGYREETQYF	TGTGCCAGCAGCGCCTTCGGTTACCGGGAGGAGACCCAGTACTTC
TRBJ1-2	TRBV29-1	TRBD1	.	CSVGGTGSWVGYGYTF	TGCAGCGTTGGAGGGACAGGGAGTTGGGTAGGGTATGGCTACACCTTC
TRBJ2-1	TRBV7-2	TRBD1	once	CASSRDRVVYNEQFF	TGTGCCAGCAGTCGCGACAGGGTAGTTTACAATGAGCAGTTCTTC
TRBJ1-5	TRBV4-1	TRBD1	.	CASSQGQGSHQPQHF	TGCGCCAGCAGCCAAGGACAGGGGTCGCATCAGCCCCAGCATTTT
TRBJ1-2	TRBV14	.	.	CASSQGTPRGYGYTF	TGTGCCAGCAGCCAGGGCACCCCGAGGGGCTATGGCTACACCTTC
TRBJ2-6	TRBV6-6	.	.	CASSLVLGTGANVLTF	TGTGCCAGCAGTTTAGTCCTTGGGACTGGGGCCAACGTCCTGACTTTC
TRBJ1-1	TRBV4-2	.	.	CASSQVTNTEAFF	TGTGCCAGCAGCCAAGTAACGAACACTGAAGCTTTCTTT
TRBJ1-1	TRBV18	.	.	CASSQQGDTEAFF	TGTGCCAGCTCACAACAGGGCGACACTGAAGCTTTCTTT
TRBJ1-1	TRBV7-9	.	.	CASSWPRGNMNTEAFF	TGTGCCAGCAGCTGGCCTCGGGGGAATATGAACACTGAAGCTTTCTTT
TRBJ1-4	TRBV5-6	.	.	CASSLPPSGSTNEKLFF	TGTGCCAGCAGCTTGCCCCCTTCAGGTTCAACTAATGAAAAACTGTTTTTT
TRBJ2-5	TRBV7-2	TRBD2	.	CASSPQRGETQYF	TGTGCCAGCAGCCCCCAGCGGGGGGAGACCCAGTACTTC
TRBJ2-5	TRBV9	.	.	CASSVAITGEETQYF	TGTGCCAGCAGCGTAGCTATAACGGGGGAAGAGACCCAGTACTTC
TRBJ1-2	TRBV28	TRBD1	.	CASSLNLGQLDNFNYGYTF	TGTGCCAGCAGTTTGAACCTGGGACAGCTGGATAATTTTAACTATGGCTACACCTTC
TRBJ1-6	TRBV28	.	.	CASTVTSSYNSPLHF	TGTGCCAGCACCGTTACCAGCTCCTATAATTCACCCCTCCACTTT
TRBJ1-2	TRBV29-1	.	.	CSVLRDAQNYGYTF	TGCAGCGTCCTCCGGGACGCCCAAAACTATGGCTACACCTTC
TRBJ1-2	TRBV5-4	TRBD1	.	CASSIDRGGYGYTF	TGTGCCAGCAGCATCGACAGGGGGGGGTATGGCTACACCTTC
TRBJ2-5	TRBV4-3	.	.	CASSQESTRRRGVQETQYF	TGCGCCAGCAGCCAAGAATCCACGAGGCGGAGGGGGGTCCAAGAGACCCAGTACTTC
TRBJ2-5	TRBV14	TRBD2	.	CASSHVRMSGGALQETQYF	TGTGCCAGCAGCCACGTCAGGATGAGCGGGGGGGCCCTCCAAGAGACCCAGTACTTC
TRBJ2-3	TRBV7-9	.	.	CASSLTYTQYF	TGTGCCAGCAGCCTCACGTATACGCAGTATTTT
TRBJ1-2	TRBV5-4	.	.	CASSLFAGSYGYTF	TGTGCCAGCAGTCTATTTGCAGGTAGCTATGGCTACACCTTC
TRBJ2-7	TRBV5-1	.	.	CASSLGWADSYEQYF	TGCGCCAGCAGCTTAGGGTGGGCCGATTCCTACGAGCAGTACTTC
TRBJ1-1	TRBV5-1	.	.	CASSLGSATEAFF	TGCGCCAGCAGCTTAGGGTCAGCCACTGAAGCTTTCTTT
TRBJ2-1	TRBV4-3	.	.	CASSQVAQGRGSYNEQFF	TGCGCCAGCAGCCAAGTAGCTCAGGGGAGGGGGTCCTACAATGAGCAGTTCTTC
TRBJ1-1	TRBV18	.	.	CASSPLVSGRRFGTEAFF	TGTGCCAGCTCACCACTTGTTTCTGGGAGGCGTTTCGGCACTGAAGCTTTCTTT
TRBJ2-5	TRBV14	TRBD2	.	CASSQDFGLAGETQYF	TGTGCCAGCAGCCAAGACTTCGGACTAGCGGGGGAGACCCAGTACTTC
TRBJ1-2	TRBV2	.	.	CASSDDSYGYTF	TGTGCCAGCAGTGATGATAGCTATGGCTACACCTTC